The 9 T cell receptor beta chains below were found in one sample sequenced in a study of T cells after posttransplantation cyclophosphamide. Control samples came 1 year after myeloablative marrow transplants with methotrexate plus calcineurin inhibitor. Method: immunoSEQ multiplex PCR; TCRdb's copy keeps in-frame clones and lacks some. The repertoire holds 9,000 to 10,000 clones, with approximately 88% as singletons. The starting material was PBMCs, obtained after an allogeneic stem cell transplant with a calcineurin inhibitor and methotrexate. The receptors were gathered from a young adult male patient who received an allogeneic stem cell transplant from an unrelated donor, was CMV-positive, and had no GVHD. The graft donor may have given rise to some T cells.

The genes are TRBV28 and TRBJ1-5; 7 bases fit TRBD1. The germline V gene has CDR1 MDHEN and CDR2 SYDVKM. The junction had 9 bases not matched to a gene; V was cut back by 5 bases and J by 2 bases. The CDR3 contains 16 residues. In DNA, the CDR3 is TGTGCCAGCAGTGCCCCATACAGGGGCGGCAATCAGCCCCAGCATTTT. It yields the protein CASSAPYRGGNQPQHF.

This chain connects TRBV28 to TRBJ2-7; TRBD1 aligns across 8 bases. In germline, CDR1 is MDHEN, CDR2 SYDVKM. This CDR3 is 15 amino acids long. Trimming cost V 5 bases and J 3 bases; bases outside gene matches: 9. CDR3 region: CASSTWVDRGYEQYF. In nucleotides, the CDR3 is TGTGCCAGCAGTACTTGGGTCGACAGGGGCTACGAGCAGTACTTC. Supplemented by reference TRBV28 and TRBJ2-7, the full variable domain reads DVKVTQSSRYLVKRTGEKVFLECVQDMDHENMFWYRQDPGLGLRLIYFSYDVKMKEKGDIPEGYSVSREKKERFSLILESASTNQTSMYLCASSTWVDRGYEQYFGPGTRLTVT.

This clone has only one observation. The rearrangement joins TRBV5-1 to TRBJ2-7; 14 positions agree with TRBD2. The length of the CDR3 is 18 residues. The germline V gene has CDR1 SGHRS and CDR2 YFSETQ. V gave up 5 bases and J gave up 0 bases; unmatched junction bases: 10. This chain's CDR3 is CASRRSGLAGGGSYEQYF. The CDR3 DNA reads TGCGCCAGCAGACGATCCGGACTAGCGGGAGGTGGCTCCTACGAGCAGTACTTC.

The chain has TRBV18 and TRBJ2-1; the match to TRBD2 covers 11 bases. This CDR3 is 18 amino acids long. Trimming cost V 3 bases and J 7 bases; bases outside gene matches: 14. The germline V gene encodes CDR1 KGHSH and CDR2 LQKENI. The CDR3 nucleotides are TGTGCCAGCTCACCCACGCGCGGTAGCGGGAGGGATGCTAATGAGCAGTTCTTC. Its protein is CASSPTRGSGRDANEQFF.

The chain carries TRBV9 and TRBJ2-1; 10 bases match TRBD2. The ends lost 4 bases at V and 5 bases at J; junction bases unmatched: 9. The CDR3 runs to 16 residues. The germline V gene encodes CDR1 SGDLS and CDR2 YYNGEE. This CDR3 reads CASSSGTSETNNEQFF. CDR3 DNA sequence: TGTGCCAGCAGCTCTGGGACTAGCGAAACTAACAATGAGCAGTTCTTC.

The V call is TRBV6-1, the J call TRBJ2-5, with TRBD1 matching 8 bases. The CDR3 sequence is 15 residues long. Germline lookup yields CDR1 MNHNS and CDR2 SASEGT. V was clipped by 6 bases and J by 1 base; unmatched bases: 7. CDR3 sequence: CASSPGQVSQETQYF. DNA of the CDR3: TGTGCCAGCAGCCCGGGACAGGTGTCCCAAGAGACCCAGTACTTC.

This clone showed up just once. CDR3 protein: CASSFQGSEQYV. In nucleotides, the CDR3 is TGTGCCAGCAGTTTCCAGGGAAGCGAGCAGTACGTC. The chain links TRBV6-5 to TRBJ2-7, with a weak D call TRBD1 (5 bases). The CDR3 runs 12 residues. Germline CDR1 and CDR2: MNHEY and SVGAGI. V was cut by 4 bases and J by 6 bases, with 10 bases left in between.

The rearrangement links TRBV6-5 to TRBJ1-2, with TRBD1 as a possible D gene (5 bases). The V gene's germline CDR1 is MNHEY and CDR2 SVGAGI. V was clipped by 0 bases and J by 4 bases, with 12 bases between them. The CDR3 has 15 residues. CDR3 in amino acids: CASSYSSGGGYGYTF. The CDR3 coding sequence is TGTGCCAGCAGTTACTCGAGCGGGGGGGGCTATGGCTACACCTTC.

This chain uses TRBV7-6 with TRBJ2-3; 14 nucleotides line up with TRBD2. CDR1 is SGHVS, CDR2 FNYEAQ, per germline. Unmatched junction bases numbered 2, after V lost 1 base and J lost 5 bases. This CDR3 has 16 amino acids. The CDR3 nucleotides read TGTGCCAGCAGCTTAGGACTAGCGGGAGGGGGAGATACGCAGTATTTT. As protein: CASSLGLAGGGDTQYF.